This T cell receptor beta chain comes out of a study of cytotoxic CD8 clonotypes in ibrutinib-treated CLL. About the study: Patients attained 24 partial and 2 complete responses; at median around 70 months, roughly 15 remained remitted while 12 progressed.

The data were produced by immunoSEQ multiplex PCR, yet TCRdb's version contains in-frame clones alone and is incomplete. The sample includes about 50,000 clones, around 52% of them seen just once. Findings and limits, study-wide: Baseline values of clonality outstripped age-matched healthy donors and followed circulating CD8+ T-cell counts.

In the case of this clone: Its antigen is undetermined.

This TCR was recovered from a human donor with chronic lymphocytic leukemia. Material: PBMCs, obtained after 24 months of ibrutinib treatment.

The CDR3 DNA reads as TGTGCCAGCAGTGAAGGGCGAAAGATCACAGATACGCAGTATTTT. This translates into CASSEGRKITDTQYF. This rearrangement joins TRBV6-1 to TRBJ2-3, with no clear D. V was clipped by 1 base and J by 2 bases, with 10 bases between them. Germline assignment: CDR1 MNHNS and CDR2 SASEGT. The CDR3 loop spans 15 amino acids.